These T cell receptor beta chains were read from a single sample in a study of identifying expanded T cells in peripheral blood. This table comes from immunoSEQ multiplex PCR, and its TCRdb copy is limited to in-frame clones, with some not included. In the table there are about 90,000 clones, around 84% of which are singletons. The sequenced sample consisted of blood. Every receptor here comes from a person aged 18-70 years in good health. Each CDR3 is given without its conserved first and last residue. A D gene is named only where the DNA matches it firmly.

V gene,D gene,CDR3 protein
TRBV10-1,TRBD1,ASSNPPGQINSPLH
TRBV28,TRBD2,ASSFAGEDIQY
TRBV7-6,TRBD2,ASSFGLSSGGNEQF
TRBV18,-,ASSPHNPHMNTEAF
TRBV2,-,ASSGLTKDEQY
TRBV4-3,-,ASSQGTTRLSYEQY
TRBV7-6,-,ASSSLDGEQF
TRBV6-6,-,ASSYQATGSGGYT
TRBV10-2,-,ASSEIGGAYTEAF
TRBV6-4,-,ASSDSGSDTQY